Each of the 4 T cell receptor beta chains below was sequenced from the same sample in a study of cytomegalovirus exposure and HLA in healthy donors. Vbeta (60) and Jbeta (13) primers were used in the PCR. TCRdb's copy holds only in-frame clones and misses some; the assay was immunoSEQ multiplex PCR. The table lists approximately 160,000 clones, more than 60% of them singletons. The sample was PBMCs. The receptors derive from a male donor in good health and CMV-seronegative.

The chain has TRBV7-3 and TRBJ2-2, with D perhaps TRBD2 (5 bases). CDR3 length: 12 amino acids. The germline V and J ends were trimmed by 2 bases and 7 bases, with 5 bases remaining between them. In germline, CDR1 is SGHTA, CDR2 FQGTGA. The DNA for the CDR3 is TGTGCCAGCAGCTTAGGGAGCGGGGAGCTGTTTTTT. This translates into CASSLGSGELFF.

The rearrangement joins TRBV27 to TRBJ2-1, with 7 bases aligning to TRBD1. The CDR3 is 14 residues long. V gave up 4 bases and J gave up 9 bases; unmatched junction bases: 9. Germline loops: CDR1 MNHEY, CDR2 SMNVEV (reference sequence). The DNA for the CDR3 is TGTGCCAGCAGTTCCATGACAGGGTTCACTGAGCAGTTCTTC. Amino acids: CASSSMTGFTEQFF.

This chain joins TRBV11-1 and TRBJ2-7; TRBD1 might be the D (5 bases). The CDR3 length is 13 residues. The germline V gene encodes CDR1 SGHAT and CDR2 FQDESV (reference sequence). V lost 5 bases and J 6 bases, leaving 14 bases between the germline ends. Written as DNA, the CDR3 is TGTGCCAGCAGCCTTACTCAGGGCACCGAGCAGTACTTC. As protein: CASSLTQGTEQYF.

This chain links TRBV23-1 with TRBJ2-1, with TRBD2 identical over 13 bases. TRBV23-1 falls under the ORF class, with uncertain function. This CDR3 has 16 residues. With 4 bases clipped from V and 10 bases from J, the junction kept 10 bases outside the gene matches. CDR3 region: CASSPKWTSGSSEQFF. In DNA, the CDR3 is TGCGCCAGCAGTCCAAAATGGACTAGCGGGAGTAGCGAGCAGTTCTTC.